Listed here is a single T cell receptor beta chain. Its antigen is currently not known. No base quality values were provided; no much bigger clone lies one nucleotide off. These data are taken from a study of T cell responses to AZD1222 COVID-19 vaccine (dated by TCRdb to the early 2020s). General notes on the study: TCR sequencing covered roughly 230 trial participants: 200 to 210 given two doses of AZD1222 and 26 given two doses of MenACWY control vaccine. Trial participants were enrolled by age into subgroups of 18-55, 56-69 and 70-plus years, and around 150, 29 and 61 TCR-sequenced participants, respectively, were included in these subgroups. Overall study outcomes, separate from this receptor: Vaccine-associated CD4 TCRs spanned the whole spike protein, with dominant responses in regions 160-218 and 743-854. Spike-specific TCR breadth and depth rose significantly after two AZD1222 doses compared with day 0 and with MenACWY recipients. In the small 56-69-year group, the increase in depth fell short of significance, most likely because of low power. Because no day 14 peak-response samples were available, the repertoires could be characterized only after the peak T cell response. Conclusions about previously exposed vaccinees are limited, since just a handful of AZD1222 recipients were seropositive for SARS-CoV-2 at baseline. Epitopes outside the regions mutated in the B.1.351 and B.1.1.7 variants were reportedly recognized by nearly half of the unique spike-specific TCRs. Most participants were white British and females outnumbered males, and the authors suggested that clonal diversity may have been underestimated.

The CDR3 regions of human TCRbeta chains were analyzed by immunosequencing. Per the source publication's procedure: TCRs in the repertoires were compared against a reference library of SARS-CoV-2-specific TCRs that had been generated with the MIRA antigen-specificity platform. Breadth was defined as the fraction of unique TCRs that were SARS-CoV-2-associated, and depth was defined as the fraction of total T cells that were SARS-CoV-2-associated. Each spike-specific TCR was assigned to its reactive spike region and to a CD4 or CD8 class using the MIRA data. Log10-transformed breadth and depth values were compared by one-way ANOVA with Sidak's multiple comparisons tests. TCRdb mirrors the immuneACCESS table, restricted to in-frame sequences. Some clones are absent from its copies; in checked studies, under half trace to an unresolved V gene, and the reason for the others is unknown. The V and J calls and the clone size are those of that table, but D and trimming were determined from the DNA. The sample profile shows roughly 70,000 clones; approximately 89% of them were found once. 9.3% of the sample lies in the top ten.

The germline V and J ends show losses of 6 bases and 1 base respectively, and no gene match explains 6 bases of the junction. Including the terminal cysteine and phenylalanine, the CDR3 comprises 14 residues. The DNA shown is the 42-base CDR3, in frame from base 1. Looking up the germline V gene yields CDR1 MNHGY and CDR2 SAAAGT. The time point label corresponds to: about 28 days (+/-7) after the second vaccine dose. AZD1222 recipients whose second dose came at about 4 weeks and those whose second dose came at about 12 weeks were combined into one group, since spike-specific TCR depth and breadth did not differ between the two schedules. Samples from vaccinated people were obtained from the UK trials COV001 and COV002, which included a single-blind randomized controlled phase 2/3 trial of AZD1222 (ChAdOx1 nCoV-19) in healthy adults. For TCRbeta chain sequencing, PBMC samples were collected from trial participants at day 0 and at day 28 after the second dose.

Sequencing used peripheral blood, obtained 28 days after the second AZD1222 dose. In this chain, TRBV6-8 is recombined with TRBJ2-7, with 7 bases aligning to TRBD1. The TCR comes from an adult who received the AZD1222 COVID-19 vaccine. Here is the DNA: TGTGCCAGCAGGCCCTGGACAGGATCCTACGAGCAGTACTTC. The encoded protein is CASRPWTGSYEQYF.